The 26 T cell receptor beta chains presented below share a single source sample, sequenced in a study of CD8+CD57+ T cells in acquired aplastic anemia. Patients included in sequencing had previously demonstrated CD8+CD57+ cell expansion by flow cytometry. The template used for profiling TCR beta VDJ and CDR3 was genomic DNA. TCRdb recomputed calls from the reads with MiXCR, one row per CDR3 protein. The sample lists fewer than 300,000 distinct CDR3 sequences; about 80% were seen once. The specimen sequenced was sorted CD4+, CD8+, or CD8+CD57+ T cells (not recorded which) from PBMCs. The receptors stem from a human donor with aplastic anemia.

The J gene is TRBJ2-7, the V gene TRBV10-1; tentatively, D is TRBD2 (5 bases). CDR3 length: 14 amino acids. Germline V CDR1 and CDR2: WNHNN, SYGVQD (reference sequence). V was cut by 3 bases and J by 2 bases, with 11 bases left in between. This chain's CDR3 is CASSDGGPTYEQYV. In DNA form, the CDR3 reads TGCGCCAGCAGTGATGGCGGGCCGACCTACGAGCAGTACGTC.

The gene calls are TRBV9 and TRBJ2-3, with D perhaps matching TRBD1 (6 bases). The germline V gene has CDR1 SGDLS and CDR2 YYNGEE. The CDR3 runs to 14 residues. The germline V and J ends were trimmed by 4 bases and 11 bases, with 20 bases remaining between them. The CDR3 DNA reads as TGTGCCAGCAGCCTTGGGGGCTTTGCGGAAGAGCAGTATTTT. As protein: CASSLGGFAEEQYF.

As to this clonotype: No conserved phenylalanine or tryptophan ends this CDR3, so it is likely a read error. The DNA is left out, because the CDR3 cannot be placed on it with certainty; the CDR3 is given as TCRdb lists it. The V call is TRBV7-3, the J call TRBJ2-3; the table assigns TRBD2, which was not confirmed against the DNA. Germline V gene data show CDR1 as SGHTA and CDR2 as FQGTGA. The CDR3 numbers 13 amino acids, ends counted. CDR3: CASSYGTPRLAEA.

As DNA, the CDR3 is TGTGCCAGCAGCGCAGTAGCAGAGACCCATCACCTCGGGCATTTT. Protein: CASSAVAETHHLGHF. The rearrangement joins TRBV7-9 to TRBJ1-5; D unclear. The CDR3 consists of 15 residues. Germline CDR1 reads SEHNR; CDR2 reads FQNEAQ (reference sequence). Deletions cut 5 bases from V and 15 bases from J, with 26 bases between.

This chain connects TRBV7-9 to TRBJ1-2; D not resolved. Germline V CDR1 and CDR2: SEHNR, FQNEAQ (reference sequence). This CDR3 region has 14 residues. The V end was cut by 5 bases, the J end by 6 bases, with 16 bases between. CDR3 sequence (DNA): TGTGCCAGCAGCCCCCCTGGATCTGCGAATGGCTACACCTTC. Translated: CASSPPGSANGYTF.

The chain is built from TRBV7-8 and TRBJ2-1; D remains unclear. CDR3 length: 16 amino acids. Germline V CDR1 and CDR2: SGHVS, FQNEAQ. Trimming took 5 bases from V and 13 from J, leaving 27 bases between them. In DNA form, the CDR3 reads TGTGCCAGCAGCGAAACCCCAGGACCCGATATCCAGTATCAGTTCTTC. Its translation is CASSETPGPDIQYQFF.

This clonotype has a handful of counts. The genes are TRBV25-1 and TRBJ2-3, with TRBD1 as a possible D gene (5 bases). V gave up 2 bases and J gave up 3 bases, with 15 bases separating them. The CDR3 length is 16 residues. Germline V gene data show CDR1 as MGHDK and CDR2 as SYGVNS. The CDR3 reads CASSETEQGRTDTQYF. DNA for the CDR3: TGTGCCAGCAGTGAAACGGAGCAGGGCAGGACAGATACGCAGTATTTT.

The rearrangement links TRBV5-4 to TRBJ2-1; 7 nucleotides line up with TRBD2. Germline trimming cut 2 bases from V and 0 bases from J; bases unmatched to any gene: 2. Germline loops: CDR1 SGHNT, CDR2 YYREEE (reference sequence). The CDR3 length is 15 residues. The CDR3: CASSFTSDSYNEQFF. DNA of the CDR3: TGTGCCAGCAGCTTTACTAGCGACTCCTACAATGAGCAGTTCTTC.

The rearrangement links TRBV7-9 to TRBJ2-6; the D call may be TRBD1 or TRBD2 (5 bases each). V lost 0 bases and J 16 bases, leaving 22 bases between the germline ends. This CDR3 spans 16 amino acids. Germline V lookup: CDR1 SEHNR, CDR2 FQNEAQ (reference sequence). The DNA of the CDR3 is TGTGCCAGCAGCTTAGCGGGTAGCTACGGGGCCAAAGCTCTGACTTTC. Translating it yields CASSLAGSYGAKALTF.

A remark on this clonotype: An end of the junction differs from the germline gene, which may be a read error. This rearrangement joins TRBV7-9 to TRBJ2-1, with a weak D call TRBD2 (5 bases). The CDR3 is 14 amino acids. CDR1 and CDR2 (germline): SEHNR, FQNEAQ (reference sequence). The CDR3 nucleotides are TGTGCCAGCAGAAGCCTTAGCGCGGGCAATGCTCACCCCTTC. Translating it yields CASRSLSAGNAHPF. The variable domain in full, completed from reference TRBV7-9 and TRBJ2-1, reads DTGVSQNPRHKITKRGQNVTFRCDPISEHNRLYWYRQTLGQGPEFLTYFQNEAQLEKSRLLSDRFSAERPKGSFSTLEIQRTEQGDSAMYLCASRSLSAGNAHPFGPGTRLTVL.

In the case of this clonotype: Given a much more abundant clone one base away, this may be a read error. J is TRBJ2-3 and V is TRBV7-9; the match to TRBD2 covers 10 bases. The CDR3 consists of 15 residues. The germline gives CDR1 SEHNR, CDR2 FQNEAQ (reference sequence). The CDR3 nucleotides are TGTGCCAGCAGCTTTCAAAGAAGCGGGGGGGGCGATGAGCATTTT. Amino acids: CASSFQRSGGGDEHF.

Regarding this clonotype: No DNA is shown, since the ends of the CDR3 on it are uncertain; the CDR3 is the one TCRdb lists. This chain connects TRBV7-2 to TRBJ2-3. The CDR3 sequence runs 14 residues, both termini included. Germline CDR1 is SGHTA and CDR2 is FQGNSA. CDR3 residues: CASSSDVTDTQYFF.

As for this clonotype: Germline is not matched at one junction end, which may reflect a read error. The chain recombines TRBV7-8 with TRBJ2-1; a weak D match, TRBD2 (6 bases). The V gene's germline CDR1 is SGHVS and CDR2 FQNEAQ. This CDR3 spans 13 amino acids. The CDR3 spells CASSDAGSPDTLF. CDR3 nucleotides: TGTGCCAGCAGTGATGCGGGGAGCCCCGATACGTTGTTT.

The chain combines TRBV15 with TRBJ2-7; 8 nucleotides align to TRBD2. This CDR3 region has 15 residues. V lost 0 bases and J lost 6; bases outside the gene matches: 7. Germline V gene data show CDR1 as LNHNV and CDR2 as YYDKDF (reference sequence). CDR3 bases: TGTGCCACCAGCAGAGATCCGGGACTAGGCCTCGAGCAGTACTTC. Protein sequence: CATSRDPGLGLEQYF.

Concerning this clonotype: A read error may account for a junction end that differs from germline. CDR3 in DNA: TGTGCCAGCAGCTGGCGCAGAAGCGGGGGGACCGAGGAGTTC. Translated: CASSWRRSGGTEEF. The rearrangement uses TRBV7-9 and TRBJ2-5; 9 bases are a match to TRBD2. Germline values: CDR1 SEHNR, CDR2 FQNEAQ (reference sequence). The CDR3 runs to 14 residues.

V is TRBV7-9 and J is TRBJ1-2; D is undetermined. CDR1 and CDR2 (germline): SEHNR, FQNEAQ (reference sequence). V gave up 2 bases and J gave up 2 bases, with 9 bases separating them. CDR3 size: 14 residues. The CDR3 spells CASSLTRVNYGYTF. The CDR3 bases are TGTGCCAGCAGCTTAACACGGGTCAACTATGGCTACACCTTC.

Worth noting for this clonotype: A junction end diverges from the germline sequence, so it may reflect a read error. The chain carries TRBV7-3 and TRBJ2-3; 9 positions match TRBD2. CDR3 length: 14 residues. Germline CDR1 reads SGHTA; CDR2 reads FQGTGA. The CDR3 nucleotides are TGTGCCAGCAGTTCTAGCGGGACTTGGGGAAAGACGCATTTT. Translated: CASSSSGTWGKTHF. The full variable domain, in which reference TRBV7-3 and TRBJ2-3 provide the parts outside the CDR3, is GAGVSQTPSNKVTEKGKYVELRCDPISGHTALYWYRQSLGQGPEFLIYFQGTGAADDSGLPNDRFFAVRPEGSVSTLKIQRTERGDSAVYLCASSSSGTWGKTHFGPGTRLTVL.

The J gene is TRBJ2-7, the V gene TRBV29-1, with a possible D match to TRBD1 (6 bases). Between the trimmed V and J ends, which lost 3 bases and 6 bases, there was a span of 15 bases. CDR3 length equals 13 residues. Germline CDR1 reads SQVTM; CDR2 reads ANQGSEA. The CDR3 region has the DNA TGCAGCGTTGAGGGCGGACAGTCCCTCGAGCAGTACTTC. This sequence encodes CSVEGGQSLEQYF.

V usage is TRBV12-3 or TRBV12-4 and J usage is TRBJ1-2; D unresolved. The CDR3 has 13 residues. Trimming shortened V by 1 base and J by 0 bases, and 3 bases separated the two germline ends. DNA of the CDR3: TGTGCCAGCAGTTTAGGGGCTAACTATGGCTACACCTTC. It encodes CASSLGANYGYTF.

This clonotype was counted a few times. As the CDR3 is not closed by the conserved phenylalanine or tryptophan, this likely results from a read error. The V and J genes are TRBV7-9 and TRBJ1-2, with D possibly TRBD1 on 5 matching bases. Germline V gene lookup returns CDR1 SEHNR and CDR2 FQNEAQ (reference sequence). The CDR3 is 13 residues long. Here the CDR3 DNA reads TGCGCCAGCAGCCAGGGCCTTGCAGGTGGCTACACCACC. It is translated as CASSQGLAGGYTT.

Notes on this clonotype: A junction end diverges from the germline sequence, so it may reflect a read error. This chain links TRBV7-8 with TRBJ2-1, with TRBD2 as a possible D gene (6 bases). From germline, CDR1 is SGHVS and CDR2 FQNEAQ. This CDR3 comprises 16 residues. The CDR3: CASSLGGGPDTDDQFF. In nucleotides, the CDR3 is TGTGCCAGCAGCTTGGGGGGAGGTCCCGATACGGATGATCAGTTCTTC.

J is TRBJ2-7 and V is TRBV5-4, with D unresolved. V was clipped by 4 bases and J by 3 bases, with 17 bases between them. This CDR3 has 15 residues. The germline CDR1 and CDR2 sequences are SGHNT and YYREEE (reference sequence). The CDR3 sequence is CASSVPDALLYEQYF. The CDR3 DNA reads TGTGCCAGCAGCGTTCCTGACGCCCTACTCTACGAGCAGTACTTC.

With respect to this clonotype: Mismatch with germline at one junction end may stem from a read error. The V and J genes are TRBV9 and TRBJ2-7; D possibly corresponds to TRBD1 (5 bases). Germline assignment: CDR1 SGDLS and CDR2 YYNGEE. The CDR3 has 14 residues. The DNA for the CDR3 is TGTGCCAGCAGCGGCCACGGGCCTGGGGCCAACGTCCACTTC. Protein sequence: CASSGHGPGANVHF.

The chain is built from TRBV20-1 and TRBJ1-5; tentative D call: TRBD1 (6 bases). This CDR3 is 15 amino acids long. Germline V CDR1 and CDR2: DFQATT, SNEGSKA (reference sequence). Deletions cut 5 bases from V and 2 bases from J, with 16 bases between. CDR3 nucleotides: TGCAGTGCTCTGGGAAGGGGGGCCGGCAATCAGCCCCAGCATTTT. Translated, it gives CSALGRGAGNQPQHF.

This clonotype was counted only a few times. At one end, the junction sequence differs from germline, possibly due to a read error. The chain couples TRBV29-1 to TRBJ1-6; tentatively, D is TRBD1 (6 bases). The germline V gene has CDR1 SQVTM and CDR2 ANQGSEA. CDR3 length equals 14 residues. CDR3 amino acids: CGVSPGQGDSPLHF. The CDR3 region has the DNA TGCGGCGTGAGCCCGGGACAAGGGGATTCACCCCTCCACTTT.

This chain connects TRBV5-1 to TRBJ2-7; D is unresolved. The CDR3 is 14 amino acids. CDR1 and CDR2 (germline): SGHRS, YFSETQ. V was clipped by 2 bases and J by 0 bases, with 9 bases between them. CDR3 region: CASSFASSSYEQYF. The CDR3 nucleotides read TGCGCCAGCAGCTTTGCATCAAGCTCCTACGAGCAGTACTTC.